The TCR beta chain described here comes from a study of T-cell reconstitution after alpha-beta-depleted transplantation in children. General observations from the study: Once a year had passed after transplant, T-cell counts and diversity came mostly from newly produced T cells. Several hundred expanded graft clones reportedly gave rise to the alpha-beta T cells present about two months after transplant.

Concerning this clonotype itself: Its antigen remains unknown.

Unique molecular identifiers were incorporated during preparation of the TCRbeta library. MiXCR, applied by TCRdb to the PCR reads, yields one record per CDR3 protein. The sample shows 97,000 or so distinct CDR3 sequences, roughly 7.6% of them seen only once. V was clipped by 1 base and J by 5 bases, with 4 bases between them. Germline V gene sequence: CDR1 SGHRS, CDR2 YFSETQ. The CDR3 runs to 12 residues. This clonotype originated in a boy aged 2-9 years with acute lymphoblastic leukemia, due to receive a stem cell transplant. J is TRBJ1-5 and V is TRBV5-1; D is undetermined. The sequenced sample was PBMCs, obtained before TCRalphabeta/CD19-depleted stem cell transplant. The CDR3: CASSLIDQPQHF. The CDR3 nucleotides read TGCGCCAGCAGCTTGATAGATCAGCCCCAGCATTTT.